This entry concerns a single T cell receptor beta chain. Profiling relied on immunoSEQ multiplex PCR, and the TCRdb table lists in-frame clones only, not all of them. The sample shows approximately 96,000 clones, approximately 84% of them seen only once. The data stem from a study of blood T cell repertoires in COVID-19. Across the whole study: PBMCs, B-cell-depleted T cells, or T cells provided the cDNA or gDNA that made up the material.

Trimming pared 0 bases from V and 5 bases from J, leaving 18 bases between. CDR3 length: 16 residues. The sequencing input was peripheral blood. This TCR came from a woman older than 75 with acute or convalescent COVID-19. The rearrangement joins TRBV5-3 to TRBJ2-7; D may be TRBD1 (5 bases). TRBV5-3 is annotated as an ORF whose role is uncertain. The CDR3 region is CARSLAPGPRLNEQYF. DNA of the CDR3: TGTGCCAGAAGCTTGGCCCCAGGGCCTAGGCTCAACGAGCAGTACTTC.